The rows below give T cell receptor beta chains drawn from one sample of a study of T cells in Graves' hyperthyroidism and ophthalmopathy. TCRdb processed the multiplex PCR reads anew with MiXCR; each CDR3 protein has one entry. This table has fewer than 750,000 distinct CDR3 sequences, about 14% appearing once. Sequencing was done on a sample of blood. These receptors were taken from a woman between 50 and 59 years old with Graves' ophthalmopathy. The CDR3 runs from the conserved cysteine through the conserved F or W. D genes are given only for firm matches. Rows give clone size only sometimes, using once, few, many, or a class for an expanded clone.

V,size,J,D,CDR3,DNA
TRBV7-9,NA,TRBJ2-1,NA,CASRHRTGYSYNEQFF,TGTGCCAGCAGACATCGGACGGGTTATTCCTACAATGAGCAGTTCTTC
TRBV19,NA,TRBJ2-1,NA,CASSTPRGGEQFF,TGTGCCAGTAGTACCCCACGGGGTGGTGAGCAGTTCTTC
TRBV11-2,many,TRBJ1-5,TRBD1,CASSFRARGQGFNDQPQHF,TGTGCCAGCAGCTTTCGGGCGCGGGGACAGGGATTTAATGATCAGCCCCAGCATTTT
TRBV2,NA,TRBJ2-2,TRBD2,CASIAYSGIGTGELFF,TGTGCCAGCATCGCTTACAGCGGGATTGGCACCGGGGAGCTGTTTTTT
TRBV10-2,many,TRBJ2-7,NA,CASSESPIAPISIYEQYF,TGCGCCAGCAGTGAGTCGCCTATAGCACCCATCTCAATATACGAGCAGTACTTC
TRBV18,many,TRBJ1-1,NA,CASSPIEGEAFF,TGTGCCAGCTCACCAATAGAGGGTGAAGCTTTCTTT
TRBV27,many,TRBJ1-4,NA,CASSLDGKADKKLFF,TGTGCCAGCAGTTTAGATGGGAAGGCAGACAAAAAACTGTTTTTT
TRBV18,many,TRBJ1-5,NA,CASSPLGATNQPQHF,TGTGCCAGCTCACCGCTAGGGGCGACCAATCAGCCCCAGCATTTT
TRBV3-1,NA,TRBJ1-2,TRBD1,CASSPLRQGPAYGYTF,TGTGCCAGTAGCCCCCTCCGACAGGGGCCCGCTTATGGCTACACCTTC
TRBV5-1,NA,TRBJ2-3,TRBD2,CASSLEKLAGESDTQYF,TGCGCCAGCAGCTTGGAGAAACTAGCGGGAGAGTCAGATACGCAGTATTTT
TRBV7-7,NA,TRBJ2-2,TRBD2,CASSLRREGASGELFF,TGTGCTAGCAGCTTAAGGCGGGAGGGCGCTTCCGGGGAGCTGTTTTTT
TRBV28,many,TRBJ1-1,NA,CASNLQNTEAFF,TGTGCCAGCAATCTCCAGAACACTGAAGCTTTCTTT
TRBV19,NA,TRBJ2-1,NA,CASSLRAPRVNEQFF,TGTGCCAGTAGCCTCCGGGCCCCTAGAGTCAATGAGCAGTTCTTC
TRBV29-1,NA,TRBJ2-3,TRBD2,CSVEEVLAGHSTDTQYF,TGCAGCGTTGAAGAGGTGCTAGCGGGCCATTCCACAGATACGCAGTATTTT
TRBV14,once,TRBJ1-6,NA,CASSRTGSNSPLHF,TGTGCCAGCAGCCGTACAGGGTCGAATTCACCCCTCCACTTT
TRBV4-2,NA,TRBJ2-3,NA,CASSQVETQRGTDTQYF,TGTGCCAGCAGCCAAGTCGAGACTCAGCGGGGCACAGATACGCAGTATTTT
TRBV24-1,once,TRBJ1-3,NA,CATSGPGVLGNTIYF,TGTGCCACCAGTGGCCCAGGGGTTCTTGGAAACACCATATATTTT
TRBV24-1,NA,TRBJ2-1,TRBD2,CATSDLYSSGSGYEQFF,TGTGCCACCAGTGATTTGTATTCTAGCGGGAGTGGGTATGAGCAGTTCTTC
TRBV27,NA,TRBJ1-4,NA,CASSLFVGGNEKLFF,TGTGCCAGCAGTTTATTTGTGGGGGGAAATGAAAAACTGTTTTTT
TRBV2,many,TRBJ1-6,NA,CASSVNSPLHF,TGTGCCAGCAGTGTGAATTCACCCCTCCACTTT
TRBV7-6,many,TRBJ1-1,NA,CASSKGQEGNTEAFF,TGTGCCAGCAGCAAGGGCCAAGAGGGTAACACTGAAGCTTTCTTT
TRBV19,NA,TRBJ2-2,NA,CASISLGGPKRTGELFF,TGTGCCAGTATCTCCTTGGGGGGCCCGAAGCGGACCGGGGAGCTGTTTTTT
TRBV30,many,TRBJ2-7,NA,CAWSVAGTHEQYF,TGTGCCTGGAGTGTTGCTGGGACTCACGAGCAGTACTTC
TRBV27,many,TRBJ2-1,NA,CASSQDIKNRYNEQFF,TGTGCCAGCAGCCAAGATATCAAAAACCGGTACAATGAGCAGTTCTTC
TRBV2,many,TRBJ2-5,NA,CASSDLAQETQYF,TGTGCCAGCAGTGATTTAGCCCAAGAGACCCAGTACTTC
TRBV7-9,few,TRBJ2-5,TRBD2,CASSLKGLAGPQETQYF,TGTGCCAGCAGCCTAAAGGGACTAGCGGGACCCCAAGAGACCCAGTACTTC
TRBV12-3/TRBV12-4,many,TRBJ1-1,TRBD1,CASTWTGGTEAFF,TGTGCCAGCACCTGGACAGGGGGTACTGAAGCTTTCTTT
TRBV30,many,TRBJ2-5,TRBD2,CAWSRTSGSETQYF,TGTGCCTGGAGCAGGACTAGCGGGAGTGAGACCCAGTACTTC
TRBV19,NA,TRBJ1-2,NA,CASSPVGVNYGYTF,TGTGCCAGTAGCCCCGTGGGGGTAAACTATGGCTACACCTTC
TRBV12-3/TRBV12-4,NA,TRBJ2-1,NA,CASSTDSSRLAAYNEQFF,TGTGCCAGCTCAACGGACAGTTCTAGGCTAGCGGCTTACAATGAGCAGTTCTTC
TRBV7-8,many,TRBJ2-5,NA,CASSSASVEETQYF,TGTGCCAGCAGCTCCGCTAGCGTAGAAGAGACCCAGTACTTC
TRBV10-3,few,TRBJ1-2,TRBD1,CAISESISGGYGYTF,TGTGCCATCAGTGAGTCGATATCAGGGGGCTACGGCTACACCTTC
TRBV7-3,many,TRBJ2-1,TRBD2,CASSQPGGRYGNEQFF,TGTGCCAGCAGCCAGCCGGGGGGGAGGTACGGCAATGAGCAGTTCTTC
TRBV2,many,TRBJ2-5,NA,CATTTQETQYF,TGTGCCACCACGACGCAAGAGACCCAGTACTTC
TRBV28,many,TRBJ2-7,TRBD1,CASSLPGGRDYEQYF,TGTGCCAGCAGTCTCCCAGGGGGAAGGGACTACGAGCAGTACTTC
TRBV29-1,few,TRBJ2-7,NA,CSVDYLRDGAYEQYF,TGCAGCGTTGATTATCTTCGGGACGGAGCCTACGAGCAGTACTTC
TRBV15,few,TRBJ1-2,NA,CATSRVVGRANYGYTF,TGTGCCACCAGCAGAGTGGTCGGTAGAGCTAACTATGGCTACACCTTC
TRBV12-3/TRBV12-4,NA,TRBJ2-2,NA,CANSLIHANTGELFF,TGTGCCAACAGTTTAATACACGCGAACACCGGGGAGCTGTTTTTT
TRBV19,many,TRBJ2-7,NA,CASSGLAGPDFYEQYF,TGTGCCAGTAGTGGTCTTGCGGGACCTGACTTCTACGAGCAGTACTTC
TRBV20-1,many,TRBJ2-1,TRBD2,CSAWPSGNSYNEQFF,TGCAGTGCTTGGCCTAGCGGGAACTCCTACAATGAGCAGTTCTTC
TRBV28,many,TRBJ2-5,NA,CASSLSRFWRETQYF,TGTGCCAGCAGTTTGTCGCGGTTTTGGCGGGAGACCCAGTACTTC
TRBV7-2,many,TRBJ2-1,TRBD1,CASSSRAGTGSHEQFF,TGTGCCAGCAGTTCACGCGCGGGGACAGGGTCCCATGAGCAGTTCTTC
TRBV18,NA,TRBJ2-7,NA,CASSPLAKDEQYF,TGTGCCAGCTCACCACTGGCTAAGGACGAGCAGTACTTC
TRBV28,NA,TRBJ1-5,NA,CASGQYSNQPQHF,TGTGCCAGCGGACAGTATAGCAATCAGCCCCAGCATTTT
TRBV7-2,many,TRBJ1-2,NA,CASSRDINYGYTF,TGTGCCAGCAGCCGGGACATTAACTATGGCTACACCTTC
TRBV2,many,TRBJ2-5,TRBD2,CASRRLAGALSETQYF,TGTGCCAGCAGAAGACTAGCGGGAGCTCTTTCAGAGACCCAGTACTTC
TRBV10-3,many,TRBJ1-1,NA,CAISDLTHSAHEAFF,TGTGCCATCAGTGACCTAACTCACTCAGCACATGAAGCTTTCTTT
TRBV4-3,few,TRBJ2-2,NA,CASSQDMGGTGNTGELFF,TGCGCCAGCAGCCAAGATATGGGGGGGACAGGGAACACCGGGGAGCTGTTTTTT
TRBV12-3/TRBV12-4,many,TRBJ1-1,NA,CASSLLGQLDTEAFF,TGTGCCAGCAGTTTATTGGGCCAGTTGGACACTGAAGCTTTCTTT
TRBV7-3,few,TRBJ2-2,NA,CASSLLLTGNTGELFF,TGTGCCAGCAGCTTATTATTGACAGGGAACACCGGGGAGCTGTTTTTT
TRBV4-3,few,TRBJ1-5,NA,CASSQDLGGRLQPQHF,TGCGCCAGCAGCCAAGATTTGGGGGGGCGCCTACAGCCCCAGCATTTT
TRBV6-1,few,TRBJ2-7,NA,CASSENNGLTVYEQYF,TGTGCCAGCAGTGAAAACAACGGACTAACGGTCTACGAGCAGTACTTC
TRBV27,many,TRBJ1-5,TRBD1,CASSLRGQAYQPQHF,TGTGCCAGCAGTTTACGGGGACAGGCGTATCAGCCCCAGCATTTT
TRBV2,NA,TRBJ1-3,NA,CASSEDRVGSGNTIYF,TGTGCCAGCAGTGAAGACAGGGTGGGTTCTGGAAACACCATATATTTT